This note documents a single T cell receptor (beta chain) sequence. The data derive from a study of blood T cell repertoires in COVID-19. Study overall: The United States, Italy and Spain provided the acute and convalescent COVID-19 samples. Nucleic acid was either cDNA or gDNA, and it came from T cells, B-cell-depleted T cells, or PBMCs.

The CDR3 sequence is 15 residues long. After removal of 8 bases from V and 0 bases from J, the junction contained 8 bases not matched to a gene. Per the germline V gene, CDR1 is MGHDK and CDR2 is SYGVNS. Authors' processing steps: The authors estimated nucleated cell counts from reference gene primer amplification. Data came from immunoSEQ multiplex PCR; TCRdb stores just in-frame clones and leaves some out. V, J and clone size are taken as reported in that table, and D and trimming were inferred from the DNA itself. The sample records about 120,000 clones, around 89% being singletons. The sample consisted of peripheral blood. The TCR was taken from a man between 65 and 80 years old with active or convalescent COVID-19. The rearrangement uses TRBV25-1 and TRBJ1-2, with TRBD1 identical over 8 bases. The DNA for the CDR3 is TGTGCCAGCCTTCCCGGACAGGGAGCTAACTATGGCTACACCTTC. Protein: CASLPGQGANYGYTF.